This entry concerns a single TCR beta chain. The study used a library that attached unique molecular identifiers to individual cDNA molecules. Authors' data handling: Samples ranged from about 23,224 to 690,600 TCRs, with a median of 95,638. One entry per CDR3 protein, called by TCRdb with MiXCR from the RACE reads. Here the V and J calls rest on TCRdb's processing, not on the authors' analysis. The data contain about 90,000 distinct CDR3 sequences, roughly a tenth of them singletons. The data derive from a study of human T cells and chemical hapten exposure. Study summary: Affected patients, primarily female, had alopecia areata, totalis or universalis.

Time point here: patch test 3, about 24 weeks after DPC sensitization. As to treatment: therapeutic diphenylcyclopropenone sensitization with weekly scalp DPC. CDR3 length: 13 residues. Germline CDR1 and CDR2: SGHDT and YYEEEE. Trimming removed 7 bases at V and 4 bases at J, with 14 bases between. The rearrangement joins TRBV5-6 to TRBJ1-2; weak D call: TRBD1 (6 bases). The specimen was whole blood, collected in connection with sensitization to the hapten diphenylcyclopropenone (DPC). The clonotype originates from a woman under 40 with alopecia areata. Some clones in this sample may be carry-over from other donors' samples. CDR3 loop: CASQKGEGYGYTF. DNA of the CDR3: TGTGCCAGCCAGAAGGGGGAAGGCTATGGCTACACCTTC.